The rows below give T cell receptor beta chains drawn from one sample of a study of shared clonotypes between healthy human individuals. TCRdb's copy holds only in-frame clones and misses some; the assay was immunoSEQ multiplex PCR. The data show about 710,000 clones, 55% to 80% seen once. The source material was memory CD4+ T cells sorted from blood. The source of these receptors is a woman younger than 45 in good health. Each CDR3 is given with its conserved first and last residue. Fields, in order: V gene, J gene, D gene, clone size, CDR3 protein, CDR3 DNA. The D gene is left open where the match is weak. Rows may omit the clone size; those that give it use once, few, many or a size class.

V: TRBV18; J: TRBJ1-2; D: TRBD1; size: NA; CDR3: CASSPQGTDQAGYTF; DNA: TGTGCCAGCTCACCGCAAGGGACAGACCAGGCTGGCTACACCTTC
V: TRBV5-5; J: TRBJ2-7; D: NA; size: NA; CDR3: CASSLGLGKGYEQYF; DNA: TGTGCCAGCAGCTTGGGGTTAGGGAAAGGCTACGAGCAGTACTTC
V: TRBV5-1; J: TRBJ1-3; D: TRBD1; size: few; CDR3: CASAPGTAGNTIYF; DNA: TGCGCCAGCGCCCCTGGGACAGCTGGAAACACCATATATTTT
V: TRBV5-1; J: TRBJ1-1; D: NA; size: once; CDR3: CASSLDPLGNTEAFF; DNA: TGCGCCAGCAGCTTGGACCCGCTAGGGAACACTGAAGCTTTCTTT
V: TRBV11-2; J: TRBJ2-7; D: NA; size: NA; CDR3: CASSLAFRDLTYEQYF; DNA: TGTGCCAGCAGCTTAGCCTTCCGGGACCTCACCTACGAGCAGTACTTC
V: TRBV2; J: TRBJ2-2; D: TRBD2; size: NA; CDR3: CASQPTSGSLRELFF; DNA: TGTGCCAGTCAACCGACTAGCGGGAGTCTCAGGGAGCTGTTTTTT
V: TRBV9; J: TRBJ2-2; D: TRBD2; size: NA; CDR3: CASSVLAGGPTGELFF; DNA: TGTGCCAGCAGCGTACTAGCGGGAGGCCCCACCGGGGAGCTGTTTTTT
V: TRBV19; J: TRBJ2-1; D: NA; size: NA; CDR3: CASSSLRVNEQFF; DNA: TGTGCCAGTAGTAGCCTCCGAGTCAATGAGCAGTTCTTC
V: TRBV11-3; J: TRBJ1-1; D: NA; size: NA; CDR3: CASSSIPRFGNTEAFF; DNA: TGTGCCAGCAGCTCCATCCCCCGCTTTGGGAACACTGAAGCTTTCTTT
V: TRBV14; J: TRBJ1-2; D: TRBD1; size: NA; CDR3: CASSRTGDYGYTF; DNA: TGTGCCAGCAGCCGGACAGGGGATTATGGCTACACCTTC
V: TRBV6-5; J: TRBJ2-3; D: TRBD1; size: NA; CDR3: CASSQTGTGSDTQYF; DNA: TGTGCCAGCAGTCAGACCGGGACAGGGTCGGATACGCAGTATTTT
V: TRBV2; J: TRBJ1-1; D: NA; size: once; CDR3: CASSEGWEGAEAFF; DNA: TGTGCCAGCAGTGAAGGGTGGGAGGGGGCTGAAGCTTTCTTT
V: TRBV18; J: TRBJ2-5; D: NA; size: NA; CDR3: CASSDAREGGETQYF; DNA: TGTGCCAGCTCGGATGCCAGGGAAGGAGGGGAGACCCAGTACTTC
V: TRBV2; J: TRBJ1-5; D: NA; size: NA; CDR3: CASSRENSNQPQHF; DNA: TGTGCCAGCAGCCGGGAGAATAGCAATCAGCCCCAGCATTTT
V: TRBV19; J: TRBJ1-2; D: TRBD1; size: NA; CDR3: CASSILQGVGGYTF; DNA: TGTGCCAGTAGTATCCTACAGGGGGTAGGCGGCTACACCTTC
V: TRBV29-1; J: TRBJ2-7; D: NA; size: NA; CDR3: CSVVQGHSYEQYF; DNA: TGCAGCGTTGTCCAGGGGCACTCCTACGAGCAGTACTTC
V: TRBV6-6; J: TRBJ1-1; D: NA; size: few; CDR3: CASSYRVGSEAFF; DNA: TGTGCCAGCAGTTATCGGGTCGGCAGTGAAGCTTTCTTT
V: TRBV15; J: TRBJ1-1; D: TRBD1; size: NA; CDR3: CATSRDGTGQYTEAFF; DNA: TGTGCCACCAGCAGAGATGGAACGGGACAGTACACTGAAGCTTTCTTT
V: TRBV5-1; J: TRBJ2-1; D: NA; size: few; CDR3: CASSLGDTSGNEQFF; DNA: TGCGCCAGCAGCTTGGGGGACACCTCGGGCAATGAGCAGTTCTTC
V: TRBV27; J: TRBJ2-6; D: TRBD1; size: NA; CDR3: CASKLGTGVPSGANVLTF; DNA: TGTGCCAGCAAACTCGGGACAGGGGTTCCCTCTGGGGCCAACGTCCTGACTTTC
V: TRBV6-1; J: TRBJ1-5; D: NA; size: NA; CDR3: CASSELGGQNNQPQHF; DNA: TGTGCCAGCAGTGAATTAGGGGGTCAGAACAATCAGCCCCAGCATTTT
V: TRBV7-3; J: TRBJ2-1; D: TRBD2; size: NA; CDR3: CASSLSGVNNEQFF; DNA: TGTGCCAGCAGTCTAAGCGGGGTTAACAATGAGCAGTTCTTC
V: TRBV19; J: TRBJ2-3; D: NA; size: NA; CDR3: CASSSSGLRRSTDTQYF; DNA: TGTGCCAGTAGTTCATCGGGGCTCCGGAGAAGCACAGATACGCAGTATTTT
V: TRBV28; J: TRBJ2-3; D: NA; size: NA; CDR3: CASSLVYTDTQYF; DNA: TGTGCCAGCAGTTTAGTGTATACGGATACGCAGTATTTT
V: TRBV11-2; J: TRBJ2-7; D: NA; size: once; CDR3: CASSLSLALSYEQYF; DNA: TGTGCCAGCAGCTTATCGCTAGCGCTCTCCTACGAGCAGTACTTC
V: TRBV19; J: TRBJ2-2; D: TRBD1; size: many; CDR3: CASSQQGASGELFF; DNA: TGTGCCAGTAGTCAACAGGGGGCTAGCGGGGAGCTGTTTTTT
V: TRBV10-3; J: TRBJ2-3; D: NA; size: NA; CDR3: CAISGEGRDTQYF; DNA: TGTGCCATCAGTGGAGAGGGGAGGGATACGCAGTATTTT
V: TRBV6-5; J: TRBJ1-5; D: TRBD1; size: NA; CDR3: CASSVRGQPNQPQHF; DNA: TGTGCCAGCAGCGTAAGGGGACAGCCTAATCAGCCCCAGCATTTT
V: TRBV28; J: TRBJ1-1; D: NA; size: once; CDR3: CASSLGDPPAFF; DNA: TGTGCCAGCAGTTTGGGTGACCCCCCCGCTTTCTTT
V: TRBV7-2; J: TRBJ1-1; D: NA; size: NA; CDR3: CASSPMENTEAFF; DNA: TGTGCCAGCAGTCCTATGGAGAACACTGAAGCTTTCTTT
V: TRBV2; J: TRBJ1-1; D: NA; size: few; CDR3: CASSARVVNTEAFF; DNA: TGTGCCAGCAGTGCGAGGGTGGTAAACACTGAAGCTTTCTTT
V: TRBV5-6; J: TRBJ2-6; D: NA; size: NA; CDR3: CASSLVAYSGANVLTF; DNA: TGTGCCAGCAGCTTGGTAGCATACTCTGGGGCCAACGTCCTGACTTTC
V: TRBV27; J: TRBJ1-2; D: TRBD1; size: NA; CDR3: CASSRDSNYGYTF; DNA: TGTGCCAGCAGCCGGGACAGTAACTATGGCTACACCTTC
V: TRBV18; J: TRBJ2-3; D: NA; size: many; CDR3: CASSPTQGTDTQYF; DNA: TGTGCCAGCTCACCGACGCAGGGCACAGATACGCAGTATTTT
V: TRBV5-1; J: TRBJ2-3; D: TRBD2; size: NA; CDR3: CASSSPSGGTDTQYF; DNA: TGCGCCAGCAGCTCTCCTAGCGGAGGGACAGATACGCAGTATTTT
V: TRBV28; J: TRBJ1-1; D: NA; size: NA; CDR3: CASSLSRAGIPEAFF; DNA: TGTGCCAGCAGTTTATCCCGGGCTGGAATCCCTGAAGCTTTCTTT
V: TRBV4-1; J: TRBJ1-4; D: NA; size: few; CDR3: CASSYAATNEKLFF; DNA: TGCGCCAGCAGCTACGCTGCAACTAATGAAAAACTGTTTTTT
V: TRBV5-1; J: TRBJ2-1; D: NA; size: NA; CDR3: CASRLDGGYNEQFF; DNA: TGCGCCAGCAGGCTTGACGGGGGCTACAATGAGCAGTTCTTC
V: TRBV10-3; J: TRBJ1-4; D: NA; size: NA; CDR3: CAISDSGPNEKLFF; DNA: TGTGCCATCAGTGATTCAGGCCCCAATGAAAAACTGTTTTTT
V: TRBV25-1; J: TRBJ2-7; D: NA; size: few; CDR3: CASSVTASYEQYF; DNA: TGTGCCAGCAGTGTAACAGCTTCCTACGAGCAGTACTTC
V: TRBV6-5; J: TRBJ1-1; D: NA; size: NA; CDR3: CASSSHRGAFF; DNA: TGTGCCAGCAGTTCCCATCGAGGAGCTTTCTTT
V: TRBV19; J: TRBJ1-5; D: NA; size: few; CDR3: CASSPGRHFNQPQHF; DNA: TGTGCCAGTAGTCCCGGACGACACTTCAATCAGCCCCAGCATTTT
V: TRBV28; J: TRBJ2-1; D: NA; size: NA; CDR3: CASSLEWENEQFF; DNA: TGTGCCAGCAGTTTAGAGTGGGAGAATGAGCAGTTCTTC
V: TRBV2; J: TRBJ1-5; D: TRBD1; size: NA; CDR3: CASSGQGVDQPQHF; DNA: TGTGCCAGCAGTGGACAGGGGGTCGATCAGCCCCAGCATTTT
V: TRBV27; J: TRBJ1-1; D: NA; size: NA; CDR3: CASSLSGAPRFEAFF; DNA: TGTGCCAGCAGTTTATCGGGGGCACCCCGTTTTGAAGCTTTCTTT
V: TRBV7-2; J: TRBJ1-1; D: NA; size: NA; CDR3: CASSRRVDTEAFF; DNA: TGTGCCAGCAGCAGACGGGTGGACACTGAAGCTTTCTTT